Listed here is a single T cell receptor (beta chain). Its antigen is not identified. These data are taken from a study of a mutant IDH1 vaccine in newly diagnosed glioma. Study information: Week 35 brought visit V12, which was followed by visit V13 at week 47.

V gave up 7 bases and J gave up 10 bases, with 16 bases separating them. The CDR3 runs 12 residues. The germline V gene has CDR1 SNHLY and CDR2 FYNNEI. Time point indicated: week 47, end of study. The content of each vaccine dose was 300 ug of mutant IDH1 20-mer peptide, and topical imiquimod accompanied it. Sequenced by immunoSEQ multiplex PCR; TCRdb stores in-frame clones only, minus some. The sample holds 56,000 or so clones, about 80% seen once. The source is a woman aged 40 to 50 with glioma. Some clones in this sample may be carry-over from other donors' samples. This sample comprised PBMCs, obtained from a glioma patient whose treatment included an IDH1 peptide vaccine. The chain carries TRBV2 and TRBJ1-2, with D possibly being TRBD1 (5 bases). In DNA, the CDR3 is TGTGCCAGCACCCGGGGACGGGTAGACTACACCTTC. Protein sequence: CASTRGRVDYTF.